This TCR beta chain was sequenced in a study of OX40 agonist ivuxolimab in advanced cancers. Overall study: Eligibility admitted prior anti-PD-1, anti-PD-L1 or anti-CTLA-4 therapy; around 42% had some.

Sequencing was performed with immunoSEQ multiplex PCR; in TCRdb, only in-frame clones are kept and a portion is missing. There are about 35,000 clones in the sample; roughly three quarters occur only once, and 13% to 15% lies in the top ten. The CDR3 extends over 16 amino acids. The germline V and J ends were trimmed by 0 bases and 4 bases, with 11 bases remaining between them. The V gene's germline CDR1 is SGHTS and CDR2 YDEGEE. This clone was counted a single time. The sequencing here drew on CD4+ or CD8+ T cells sorted from blood, taken in a trial of the OX40 agonist ivuxolimab. The clonotype originates from an adult with an advanced solid tumor such as melanoma, head and neck, liver or kidney cancer. The J gene is TRBJ2-6, the V gene TRBV5-8, with unresolved D. For the CDR3, the DNA is TGTGCCAGCAGCTTGGCGATAGGTCCAGGGGCCAACGTCCTGACTTTC. It is translated as CASSLAIGPGANVLTF.